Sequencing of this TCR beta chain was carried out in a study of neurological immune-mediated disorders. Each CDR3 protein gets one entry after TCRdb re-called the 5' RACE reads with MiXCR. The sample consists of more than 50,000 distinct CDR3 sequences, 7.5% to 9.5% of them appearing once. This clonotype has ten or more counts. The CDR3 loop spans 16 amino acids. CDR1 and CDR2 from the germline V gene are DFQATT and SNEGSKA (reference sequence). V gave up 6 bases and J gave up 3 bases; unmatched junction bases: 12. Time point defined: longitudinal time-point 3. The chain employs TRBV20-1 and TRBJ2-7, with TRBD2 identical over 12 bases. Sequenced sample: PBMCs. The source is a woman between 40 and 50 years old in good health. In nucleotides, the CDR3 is TGCAGTGCCCCCCCGACTAGCGGGGGCCAGGGCTACGAGCAGTACTTC. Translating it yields CSAPPTSGGQGYEQYF.